Described below is a single T cell receptor beta chain sequence and its context. Its antigen is as yet unknown. This sample was included in a study of cytomegalovirus exposure and HLA in healthy donors. The J segment lost 3 bases and the V segment lost 6 bases, leaving 1 base of the junction unmatched. Germline values: CDR1 SNHLY, CDR2 FYNNEI. This CDR3 contains 15 residues. General observations from the study: Three CMV-associated chains proved CMV antigen-specific in vitro.

TCRdb keeps only in-frame clones here, not all; method: immunoSEQ multiplex PCR. The table lists approximately 220,000 clones, 80% to 90% of them singletons. The sample was PBMCs. This TCR was sampled from a young man in good health and CMV-seronegative. V and J are TRBV2 and TRBJ2-6, with 11 bases fitting TRBD2. CDR3 in DNA: TGTGCCAGCAGACTAGCGGGGGATGGGGCCAACGTCCTGACTTTC. Encoded protein: CASRLAGDGANVLTF. The entire variable domain, with the rest obtained from reference TRBV2 and TRBJ2-6, is as follows: EPEVTQTPSHQVTQMGQEVILRCVPISNHLYFYWYRQILGQKVEFLVSFYNNEISEKSEIFDDQFSVERPDGSNFTLKIRSTKLEDSAMYFCASRLAGDGANVLTFGAGSRLTVL.